This T cell receptor beta chain was recovered during a study of T cells after yellow fever vaccination. The V end lost 5 bases, the J end lost 3 bases, and 8 bases lay between the germline ends. The germline CDR1 and CDR2 sequences are SNHLY and FYNNEI. This CDR3 region has 12 residues. TCRdb used MiXCR to reprocess the 5' RACE reads, holding one entry per CDR3 protein. The sample holds some 300,000 distinct CDR3 sequences, about 10% seen once. This chain links TRBV2 with TRBJ2-7; the D is unclear. Sequences were derived from CD4+ T cells sorted from PBMCs, sampled 45 days after the yellow fever booster vaccination. This TCR was recovered from a man in his late teens or twenties who received the YFV17D yellow fever vaccine. CDR3 residues: CASSFADYEQYF. The CDR3 coding sequence is TGTGCCAGCAGTTTCGCGGACTACGAGCAGTACTTC.